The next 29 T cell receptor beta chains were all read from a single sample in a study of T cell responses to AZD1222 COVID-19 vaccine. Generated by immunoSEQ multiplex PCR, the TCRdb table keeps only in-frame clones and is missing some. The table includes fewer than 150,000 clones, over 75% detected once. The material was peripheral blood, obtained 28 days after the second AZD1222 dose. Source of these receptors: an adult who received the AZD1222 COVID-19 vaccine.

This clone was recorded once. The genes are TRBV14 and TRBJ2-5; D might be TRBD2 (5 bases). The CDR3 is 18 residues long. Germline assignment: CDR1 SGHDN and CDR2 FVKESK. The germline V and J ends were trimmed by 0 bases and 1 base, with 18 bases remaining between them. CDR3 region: CASSQDEVASASQETQYF. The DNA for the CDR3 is TGTGCCAGCAGCCAAGATGAAGTAGCGAGCGCCTCCCAAGAGACCCAGTACTTC. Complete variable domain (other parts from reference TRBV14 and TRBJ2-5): EAGVTQFPSHSVIEKGQTVTLRCDPISGHDNLYWYRRVMGKEIKFLLHFVKESKQDESGMPNNRFLAERTGGTYSTLKVQPAELEDSGVYFCASSQDEVASASQETQYFGPGTRLLVL.

The CDR3 sequence is CASSITYEQYF. The CDR3 DNA is TGTGCCAGCAGCATAACCTACGAGCAGTACTTC. This rearrangement joins TRBV28 to TRBJ2-7; D not resolved. The germline V gene has CDR1 MDHEN and CDR2 SYDVKM. The CDR3 is 11 amino acids. The V gene lost 6 bases and the J gene lost 2 bases, with 5 bases spanning the gap.

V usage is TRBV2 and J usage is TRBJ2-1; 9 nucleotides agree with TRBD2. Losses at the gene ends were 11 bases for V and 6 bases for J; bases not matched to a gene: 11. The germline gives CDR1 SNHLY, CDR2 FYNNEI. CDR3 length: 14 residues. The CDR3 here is CAVPGAGGGNEQFF. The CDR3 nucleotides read TGTGCCGTCCCCGGGGCGGGAGGGGGCAATGAGCAGTTCTTC.

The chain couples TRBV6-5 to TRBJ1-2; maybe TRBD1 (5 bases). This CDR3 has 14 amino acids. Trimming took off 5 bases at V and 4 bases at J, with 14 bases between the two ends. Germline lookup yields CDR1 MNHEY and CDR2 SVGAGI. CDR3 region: CASSQSGLSYGYTF. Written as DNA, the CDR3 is TGTGCCAGCAGTCAGTCAGGGTTGAGCTATGGCTACACCTTC.

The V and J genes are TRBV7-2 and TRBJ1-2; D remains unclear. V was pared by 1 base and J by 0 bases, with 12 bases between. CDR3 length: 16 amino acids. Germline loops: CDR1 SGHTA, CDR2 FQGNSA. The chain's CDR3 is CASSLDASAANYGYTF. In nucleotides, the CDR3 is TGTGCCAGCAGCTTAGACGCGTCAGCCGCTAACTATGGCTACACCTTC. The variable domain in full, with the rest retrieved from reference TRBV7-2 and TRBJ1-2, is GAGVSQSPSNKVTEKGKDVELRCDPISGHTALYWYRQSLGQGLEFLIYFQGNSAPDKSGLPSDRFSAERTGGSVSTLTIQRTQQEDSAVYLCASSLDASAANYGYTFGSGTRLTVV.

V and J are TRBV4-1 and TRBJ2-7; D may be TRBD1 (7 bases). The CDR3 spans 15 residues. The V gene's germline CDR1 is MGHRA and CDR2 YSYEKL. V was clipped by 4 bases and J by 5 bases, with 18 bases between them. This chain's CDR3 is CASSRAGQQSDEQYF. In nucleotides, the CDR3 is TGCGCCAGCAGCCGGGCGGGACAGCAGTCTGACGAGCAGTACTTC.

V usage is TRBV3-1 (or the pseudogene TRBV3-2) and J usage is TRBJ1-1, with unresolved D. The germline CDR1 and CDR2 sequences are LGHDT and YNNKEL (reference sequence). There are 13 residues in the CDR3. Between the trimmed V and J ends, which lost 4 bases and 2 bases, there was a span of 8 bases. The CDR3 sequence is CASSPVSNTEAFF. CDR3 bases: TGTGCCAGCAGCCCTGTCTCTAACACTGAAGCTTTCTTT.

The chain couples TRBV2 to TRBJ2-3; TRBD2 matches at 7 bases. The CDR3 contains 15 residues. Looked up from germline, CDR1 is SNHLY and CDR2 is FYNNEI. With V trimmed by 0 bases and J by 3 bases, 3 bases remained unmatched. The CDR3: CASSEALGGTDTQYF. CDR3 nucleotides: TGTGCCAGCAGTGAAGCGCTCGGGGGGACAGATACGCAGTATTTT.

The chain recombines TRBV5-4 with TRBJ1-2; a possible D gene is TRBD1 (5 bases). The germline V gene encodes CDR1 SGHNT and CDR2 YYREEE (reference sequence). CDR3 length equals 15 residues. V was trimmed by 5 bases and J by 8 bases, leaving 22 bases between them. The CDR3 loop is CASSFYGTNYLGYTF. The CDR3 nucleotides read TGTGCCAGCAGTTTTTACGGGACGAATTATTTGGGCTACACCTTC.

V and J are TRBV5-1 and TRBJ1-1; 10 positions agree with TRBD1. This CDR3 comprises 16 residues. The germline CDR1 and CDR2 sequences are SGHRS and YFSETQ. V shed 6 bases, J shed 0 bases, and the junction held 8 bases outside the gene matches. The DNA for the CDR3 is TGCGCCAGCAAAGGGGGGACAGGGGCCATGAACACTGAAGCTTTCTTT. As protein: CASKGGTGAMNTEAFF.

DNA for the CDR3: TGCGCCAGCAGCCTCCAAGGTGGTCTGGACGAGCAGTACTTC. It is translated as CASSLQGGLDEQYF. The chain carries TRBV5-1 and TRBJ2-7; no clear D. In germline, CDR1 is SGHRS, CDR2 YFSETQ. The length of the CDR3 is 14 residues. Trimming removed 4 bases from V and 5 bases from J, with 16 bases in between.

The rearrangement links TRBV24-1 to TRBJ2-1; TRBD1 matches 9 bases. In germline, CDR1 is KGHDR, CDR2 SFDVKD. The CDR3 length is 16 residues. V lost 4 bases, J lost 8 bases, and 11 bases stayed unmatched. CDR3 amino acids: CATSDPGTDRGDEQFF. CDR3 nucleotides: TGTGCCACCAGTGACCCGGGAACGGACAGGGGAGATGAGCAGTTCTTC.

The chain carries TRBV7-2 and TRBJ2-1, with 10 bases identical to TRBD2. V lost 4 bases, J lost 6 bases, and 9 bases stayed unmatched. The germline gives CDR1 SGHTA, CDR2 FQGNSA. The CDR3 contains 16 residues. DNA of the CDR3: TGTGCCAGCAGCTCCCAACTAGCGGGGTCGGGCAATGAGCAGTTCTTC. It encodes CASSSQLAGSGNEQFF.

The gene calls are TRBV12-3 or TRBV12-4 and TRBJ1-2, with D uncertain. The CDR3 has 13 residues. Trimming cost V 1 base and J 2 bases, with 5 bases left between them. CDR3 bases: TGTGCCAGCAGTTTAGACTGGAACTATGGCTACACCTTC. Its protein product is CASSLDWNYGYTF.

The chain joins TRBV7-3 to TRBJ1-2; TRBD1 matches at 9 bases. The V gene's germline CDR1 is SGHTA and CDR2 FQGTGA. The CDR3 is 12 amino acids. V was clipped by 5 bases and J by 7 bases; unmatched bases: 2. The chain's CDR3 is CASSGQGSGYTF. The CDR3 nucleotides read TGTGCCAGCAGCGGACAGGGGAGTGGCTACACCTTC.

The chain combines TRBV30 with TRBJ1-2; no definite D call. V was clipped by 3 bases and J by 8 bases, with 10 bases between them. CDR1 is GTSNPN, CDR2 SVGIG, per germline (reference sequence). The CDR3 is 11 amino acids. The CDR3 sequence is CAWSGAQGYTF. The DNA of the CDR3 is TGTGCCTGGAGCGGCGCACAGGGCTACACCTTC.

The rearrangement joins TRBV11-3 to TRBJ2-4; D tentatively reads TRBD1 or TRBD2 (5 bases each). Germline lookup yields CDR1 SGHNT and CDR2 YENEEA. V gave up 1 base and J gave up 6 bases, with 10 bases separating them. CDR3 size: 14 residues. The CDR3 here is CASSLGRGRNIQYF. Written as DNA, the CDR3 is TGTGCCAGCAGCTTAGGCCGGGGCCGAAACATTCAGTACTTC.

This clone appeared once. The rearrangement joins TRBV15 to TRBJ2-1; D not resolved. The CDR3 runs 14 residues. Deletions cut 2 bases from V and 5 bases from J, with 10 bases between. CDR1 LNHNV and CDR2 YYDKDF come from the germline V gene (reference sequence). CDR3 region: CATSRLKVDNEQFF. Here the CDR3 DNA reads TGTGCCACCAGCAGACTCAAGGTGGACAATGAGCAGTTCTTC.

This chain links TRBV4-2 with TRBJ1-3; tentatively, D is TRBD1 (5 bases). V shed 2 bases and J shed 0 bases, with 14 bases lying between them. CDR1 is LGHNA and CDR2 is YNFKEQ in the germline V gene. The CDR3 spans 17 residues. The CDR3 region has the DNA TGTGCCAGCAGCCAATTTACGGGGGACTACTCTGGAAACACCATATATTTT. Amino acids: CASSQFTGDYSGNTIYF.

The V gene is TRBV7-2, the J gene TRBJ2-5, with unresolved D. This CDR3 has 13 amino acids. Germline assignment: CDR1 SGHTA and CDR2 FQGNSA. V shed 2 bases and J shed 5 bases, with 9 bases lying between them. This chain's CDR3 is CASSLRRAETQYF. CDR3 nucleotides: TGTGCCAGCAGCTTAAGAAGGGCTGAGACCCAGTACTTC.

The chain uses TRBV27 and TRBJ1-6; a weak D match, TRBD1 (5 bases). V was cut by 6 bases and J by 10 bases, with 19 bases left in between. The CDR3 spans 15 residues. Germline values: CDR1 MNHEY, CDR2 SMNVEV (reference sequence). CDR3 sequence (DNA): TGTGCCAGCAGCCTTTTTATCGGGGGAGGGTCACCCCTCCACTTT. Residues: CASSLFIGGGSPLHF.

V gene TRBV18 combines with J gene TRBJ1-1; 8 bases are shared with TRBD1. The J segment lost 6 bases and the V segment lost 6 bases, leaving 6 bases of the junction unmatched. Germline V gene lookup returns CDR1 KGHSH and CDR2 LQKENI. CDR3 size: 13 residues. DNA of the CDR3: TGTGCCAGCTCCCTCGGACAGGGACCTGAAGCTTTCTTT. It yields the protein CASSLGQGPEAFF.

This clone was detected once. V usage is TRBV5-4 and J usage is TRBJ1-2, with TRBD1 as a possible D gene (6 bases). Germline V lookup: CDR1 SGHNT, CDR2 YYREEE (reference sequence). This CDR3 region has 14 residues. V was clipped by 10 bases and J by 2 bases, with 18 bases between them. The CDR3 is CAATQGPTNYGYTF. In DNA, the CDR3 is TGTGCCGCCACCCAGGGGCCCACCAACTATGGCTACACCTTC.

In DNA form, the CDR3 reads TGTGCCACCAGCAGAGCGGGCAGGGAAGATCAGCCCCAGCATTTT. Its translation is CATSRAGREDQPQHF. V usage is TRBV15 and J usage is TRBJ1-5, with a weak D call TRBD1 (5 bases). Trimming removed 1 base from V and 5 bases from J, with 12 bases in between. The CDR3 has 15 residues. Germline V gives CDR1 LNHNV, CDR2 YYDKDF (reference sequence).

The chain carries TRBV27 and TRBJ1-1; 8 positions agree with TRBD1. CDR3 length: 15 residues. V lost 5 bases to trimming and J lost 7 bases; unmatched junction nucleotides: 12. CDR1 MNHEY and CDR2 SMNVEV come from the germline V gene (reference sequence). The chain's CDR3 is CASSLTWDRISEAFF. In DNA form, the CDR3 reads TGTGCCAGCAGTCTCACCTGGGACAGGATAAGTGAAGCTTTCTTT.

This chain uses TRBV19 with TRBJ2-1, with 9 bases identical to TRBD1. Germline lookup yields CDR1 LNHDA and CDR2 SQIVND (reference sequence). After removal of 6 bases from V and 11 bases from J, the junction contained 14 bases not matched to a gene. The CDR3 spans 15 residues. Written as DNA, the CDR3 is TGTGCCAGTAGCGCCACAGGGGGCGCGGTCGATAAGCAGTTCTTC. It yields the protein CASSATGGAVDKQFF.

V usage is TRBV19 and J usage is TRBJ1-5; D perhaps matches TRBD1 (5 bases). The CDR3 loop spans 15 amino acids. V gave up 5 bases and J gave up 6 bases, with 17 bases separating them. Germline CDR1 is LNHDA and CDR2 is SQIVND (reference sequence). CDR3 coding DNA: TGTGCCAGTAGTGTCGGGACTCACACGGGTCAGCCCCAGCATTTT. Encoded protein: CASSVGTHTGQPQHF.

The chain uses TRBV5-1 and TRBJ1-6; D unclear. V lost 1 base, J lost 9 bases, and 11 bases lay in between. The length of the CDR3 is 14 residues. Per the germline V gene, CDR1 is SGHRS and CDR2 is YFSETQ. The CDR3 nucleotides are TGCGCCAGCAGCTTGCAGGCAGATGTTTCACCCCTCCACTTT. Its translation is CASSLQADVSPLHF. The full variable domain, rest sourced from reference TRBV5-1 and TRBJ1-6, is KAGVTQTPRYLIKTRGQQVTLSCSPISGHRSVSWYQQTPGQGLQFLFEYFSETQRNKGNFPGRFSGRQFSNSRSEMNVSTLELGDSALYLCASSLQADVSPLHFGNGTRLTVT.

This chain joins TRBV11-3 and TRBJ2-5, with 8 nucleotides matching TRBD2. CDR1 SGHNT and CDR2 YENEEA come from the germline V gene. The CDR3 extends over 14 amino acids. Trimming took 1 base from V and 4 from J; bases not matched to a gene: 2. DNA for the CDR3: TGTGCCAGCAGCTTAGGAGGACTAGCAGAGACCCAGTACTTC. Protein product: CASSLGGLAETQYF.